This TCR beta chain was found in a study of blood T cell repertoires in COVID-19. Assay used: immunoSEQ multiplex PCR; TCRdb lists only in-frame clones, some missing. The sample lists around 300,000 clones; 80% to 90% were seen once. The CDR3 length is 14 residues. The germline gives CDR1 MDHEN, CDR2 SYDVKM. The ends were cut back, 2 bases at V and 7 bases at J, with 14 bases in the middle. This rearrangement joins TRBV28 to TRBJ1-1; the D is unclear. The specimen sequenced was PBMCs or T cells enriched from blood (not recorded which). The sequence came from a man aged 25-45 years who had recovered from COVID-19. The CDR3 nucleotides are TGTGCCAGCAGTTTAAGGGAGCGGAGTGGTGAAGCTTTCTTT. Its protein is CASSLRERSGEAFF. Based on the CDR3 plus reference TRBV28 and TRBJ1-1, the full variable domain is DVKVTQSSRYLVKRTGEKVFLECVQDMDHENMFWYRQDPGLGLRLIYFSYDVKMKEKGDIPEGYSVSREKKERFSLILESASTNQTSMYLCASSLRERSGEAFFGQGTRLTVV.